This T cell receptor beta chain appears in the sequencing data of a study of T cells in Graves' hyperthyroidism and ophthalmopathy. Study-wide results and limits: Most expanded thyroid clonotypes above 0.001 recurred in blood.

Amplified regions were TCR beta CDR3 sequences from RNA transcripts. The HTBI set primed first-round TCR CDR3 RT-PCR. TCRdb reprocessed the multiplex PCR reads via MiXCR and lists one record per CDR3 protein. The profile covers about 610,000 distinct CDR3 sequences, with 15% to 20% appearing a single time and around 3.5% taken by the ten largest. This clonotype was recorded at least ten times. What it binds is unknown. The CDR3 length is 11 residues. V dropped 5 bases and J dropped 3 bases, with 4 bases sitting between them. The germline gives CDR1 KGHSH, CDR2 LQKENI. The chain recombines TRBV18 with TRBJ2-5; D not certain. The sequence derives from a middle-aged woman with Graves' ophthalmopathy. The sample consisted of blood. CDR3 sequence reads: CASSKEETQYF. The CDR3 nucleotides read TGTGCCAGCTCAAAAGAAGAGACCCAGTACTTC. Based on the CDR3 plus reference TRBV18 and TRBJ2-5, the full variable domain is NAGVMQNPRHLVRRRGQEARLRCSPMKGHSHVYWYRQLPEEGLKFMVYLQKENIIDESGMPKERFSAEFPKEGPSILRIQQVVRGDSAAYFCASSKEETQYFGPGTRLLVL.